Listed below are T cell receptor beta chains from one sample, sequenced in a study of blood T cell repertoires in COVID-19. The protocol was immunoSEQ multiplex PCR, while the TCRdb copy is restricted to in-frame clones and leaves out a portion. The sample consists of fewer than 200,000 clones, 65% to 85% of them appearing once. The sample was PBMCs or T cells enriched from blood (not recorded which). Every receptor here comes from a middle-aged woman with acute COVID-19. CDR3s include the opening cysteine and the closing phenylalanine or tryptophan. D genes are given only for firm matches. Where a row states a size, it is once, few, many or the class of an expanded clone; other rows omit it.

j_gene | d_gene | abundance | v_gene | CDR3nt | CDR3aa
TRBJ1-1 | NA | NA | TRBV11-2 | TGTGCCAGCAGCTTCGGGTTACGGACTGAAGCTTTCTTT | CASSFGLRTEAFF
TRBJ2-5 | TRBD1 | NA | TRBV5-4 | TGTGCCAGCAGCGCCCGACAGGGGTCGGAGACCCAGTACTTC | CASSARQGSETQYF
TRBJ1-2 | NA | NA | TRBV7-9 | TGTGCCAGCAGCCCTCCCTTGCGTTTAGCTAACTATGGCTACACCTTC | CASSPPLRLANYGYTF
TRBJ2-1 | NA | NA | TRBV5-6 | TGTGCCAGCAGCTTGGACGAAATAGGGGGTCTGTTCTTC | CASSLDEIGGLFF
TRBJ1-1 | TRBD1 | NA | TRBV6-1 | TGTGCCAGCAGTGATGCAATACAGGGGGCGATTGAAGCTTTCTTT | CASSDAIQGAIEAFF
TRBJ1-5 | NA | few | TRBV28 | TGTGCCACCTCCAATCAGCCCCAGCATTTT | CATSNQPQHF
TRBJ1-3 | TRBD1 | few | TRBV19 | TGTGCCAGTAGTCCCCAGGGGGGTCCTGGAAACACCATATATTTT | CASSPQGGPGNTIYF
TRBJ1-3 | NA | few | TRBV20-1 | TGCAGTGCTAGAGGGCCTAACACCATATATTTT | CSARGPNTIYF
TRBJ1-2 | TRBD1 | once | TRBV5-1 | TGCGCCAGCAGCGAGGACAGGGGGCATTCTAACTATGGCTACACCTTC | CASSEDRGHSNYGYTF
TRBJ2-5 | TRBD1 | NA | TRBV5-1 | TGCGCCAGCAGCCTCGGACAGGGTGTGGGAGCAGCCCAAGAGACCCAGTACTTC | CASSLGQGVGAAQETQYF
TRBJ2-7 | TRBD1 | few | TRBV10-1 | TGCGCCAGCAGCGATGGGACAGGGGAATCCTACGAGCAGTACTTC | CASSDGTGESYEQYF
TRBJ1-3 | NA | NA | TRBV18 | TGTGCCAGCTCACAAGGACAGAGCTCTGGAAACACCATATATTTT | CASSQGQSSGNTIYF
TRBJ2-1 | TRBD2 | NA | TRBV30 | TGTGCCTGGAATTGGGGACTAGCATTTAATGAGCAGTTCTTC | CAWNWGLAFNEQFF
TRBJ1-3 | NA | NA | TRBV19 | TGTGCCAGTAGAGGTGGTCTCGGGATGAGCTCTGGAAACACCATATATTTT | CASRGGLGMSSGNTIYF
TRBJ2-5 | TRBD1 | NA | TRBV4-1 | TGCGCCAGCAGCCCGGGACAGGGGGTAGGAGAGACCCAGTACTTC | CASSPGQGVGETQYF
TRBJ2-7 | NA | NA | TRBV19 | TGTGCCAGTAGTGACGGAGGGATTTCGTCCTACGAGCAGTACTTC | CASSDGGISSYEQYF
TRBJ1-1 | NA | NA | TRBV21-1 | TGTGCCAGCAACCAGGGGGGGAACACTGAAGCTTTCTTT | CASNQGGNTEAFF
TRBJ1-2 | NA | NA | TRBV3-1/TRBV3-2 | TGTGCCAGCAGCCAGGGGTGGGGCAACTATGGCTACACCTTC | CASSQGWGNYGYTF
TRBJ1-2 | NA | NA | TRBV5-5 | TGTGCCAGCAGCTTGGTTCACCAGGGTAGTTCTGGCTACACCTTC | CASSLVHQGSSGYTF
TRBJ1-6 | TRBD1 | NA | TRBV30 | TGTGCCTGGAGTGCCGGGACAGGGACGGATTCACCCCTCCACTTT | CAWSAGTGTDSPLHF
TRBJ2-7 | TRBD2 | few | TRBV2 | TGTGCCAGCAGTCCGATAGCGGGAAGTTCGGTTGTGCAGTACTTC | CASSPIAGSSVVQYF
TRBJ2-7 | NA | few | TRBV5-1 | TGCGCCAGCAGCTTGGCTTTAGGGGCGGTGGAGGAGCAGTACTTC | CASSLALGAVEEQYF
TRBJ2-4 | TRBD2 | NA | TRBV7-3 | TGTGCCAGCAGCGAAGAAGACGGACTAGCACGGGCCAAAAACATTCAGTACTTC | CASSEEDGLARAKNIQYF
TRBJ1-4 | NA | NA | TRBV10-3 | TGTGCCATCAGTGAGTCCCAGGGGCGGAATGAAAAACTGTTTTTT | CAISESQGRNEKLFF
TRBJ2-2 | TRBD2 | NA | TRBV9 | TGTGCCAGCAGCGTTAGCGGGAGGAGGAGCGGGGAGCTGTTTTTT | CASSVSGRRSGELFF
TRBJ1-3 | NA | NA | TRBV16 | TGTGCCAGCAGTCCAGGCGGGTCTGGAAACACCATATATTTT | CASSPGGSGNTIYF
TRBJ2-1 | TRBD2 | NA | TRBV6-1 | TGTGCCAGCAGTGTCCTCCTGGGTGGGGGAGGGTCCAAACTATCCTATGAGCAGTTCTTC | CASSVLLGGGGSKLSYEQFF
TRBJ1-6 | NA | NA | TRBV6-5 | TGTGCCAGCAGTCCAGGGAATCGTAATTCACCCCTCCACTTT | CASSPGNRNSPLHF
TRBJ1-1 | TRBD1 | NA | TRBV5-1 | TGCGCCAGCACATCAGGGGGTTTGAACACTGAAGCTTTCTTT | CASTSGGLNTEAFF
TRBJ1-2 | TRBD1 | NA | TRBV7-2 | TGTGCCAGCAGCTTCGAAGGACAGGGGAACTATGGCTACACCTTC | CASSFEGQGNYGYTF
TRBJ2-1 | NA | NA | TRBV19 | TGTGCCAGTCGGAATCGGAGGAATGAGCAGTTCTTC | CASRNRRNEQFF
TRBJ2-7 | TRBD2 | once | TRBV6-2/TRBV6-3 | TGTGCCAGCAGTTACGGCGGGAGGGCCAACCGCGAGCAGTACTTC | CASSYGGRANREQYF
TRBJ1-5 | NA | NA | TRBV20-1 | TGCAGTGTTAGTACGTTGGGGGCGCCTAGCAATCAGCCCCAGCATTTT | CSVSTLGAPSNQPQHF
TRBJ1-1 | TRBD1 | once | TRBV9 | TGTGCCAGCAGTGCACAGGGGGCTGAAGCTTTCTTT | CASSAQGAEAFF
TRBJ2-1 | NA | NA | TRBV5-6 | TGTGCCAGCAGCCCGGAGTTCACTAGGAACCCCAATGAGCAGTTCTTC | CASSPEFTRNPNEQFF
TRBJ1-2 | NA | NA | TRBV11-2 | TGTGCCAGCAGCTTAGAACGGCAGGGAGGCTACACCTTC | CASSLERQGGYTF
TRBJ1-6 | NA | NA | TRBV6-5 | TGTGCCAGCAGTTACGACAGATCCAATTCACCCCTCCACTTT | CASSYDRSNSPLHF
TRBJ2-2 | NA | NA | TRBV11-3 | TGTGCCAGCAGCTTAGGGCACCTCACCGGGGAGCTGTTTTTT | CASSLGHLTGELFF
TRBJ2-7 | TRBD2 | NA | TRBV6-5 | TGTGCCAGCAGTTACTCTCTAGCGGGAGGAAACTACGAGCAGTACTTC | CASSYSLAGGNYEQYF
TRBJ2-7 | TRBD1 | once | TRBV13 | TGTGCCAGCAGCCGCCGGGACAGGGCCTCCTACGAGCAGTACTTC | CASSRRDRASYEQYF
TRBJ1-5 | NA | NA | TRBV2 | TGTGCCAGCAGGATGGACAGCCGCAATCAGCCCCAGCATTTT | CASRMDSRNQPQHF